The rows below give T cell receptor beta chains drawn from one sample of a study of regulatory T cells in long-lasting Graves disease. Using its own MiXCR run on the multiplex PCR reads, TCRdb lists one record per CDR3 protein. Of over 650,000 distinct CDR3 sequences listed, 30% are singletons. Sequenced material: peripheral blood mononuclear cells (PBMCs), taken when the disease was refractory, from a patient treated with antithyroid drugs. The source is a female donor with Graves disease. The conserved cysteine and the conserved F or W are not part of the CDR3 here.

CDR3 length: 13; V gene: TRBV6-2/TRBV6-3; CDR3 protein: ASSYHPGGNYGYT
CDR3 length: 13; V gene: TRBV12-3/TRBV12-4; CDR3 protein: ASSLSYPYNSPLH
CDR3 length: 11; V gene: TRBV7-8; CDR3 protein: ASSNYAIYGYT
CDR3 length: 17; V gene: TRBV7-6; CDR3 protein: ASSLVGAGGSDSQETQY
CDR3 length: 17; V gene: TRBV19; CDR3 protein: ASSIDLETGPGGNQPQH
CDR3 length: 13; V gene: TRBV28; CDR3 protein: ASSLPTGWASEAF
CDR3 length: 12; V gene: TRBV6-1; CDR3 protein: ASRPPGGTYGYT
CDR3 length: 15; V gene: TRBV6-2/TRBV6-3; CDR3 protein: ASSYPDTHSNTGELF
CDR3 length: 10; V gene: TRBV28; CDR3 protein: ASRTPNQPQH
CDR3 length: 10; V gene: TRBV7-2; CDR3 protein: ASSWNGDIQY
CDR3 length: 12; V gene: TRBV18; CDR3 protein: ASSPPGGGDEAF
CDR3 length: 13; V gene: TRBV24-1; CDR3 protein: ATSDPQGDQETQY
CDR3 length: 11; V gene: TRBV6-2/TRBV6-3; CDR3 protein: ASSAATGSEAF
CDR3 length: 10; V gene: TRBV29-1; CDR3 protein: SVDGTSAEAF
CDR3 length: 10; V gene: TRBV19; CDR3 protein: ASSVWDQPQH
CDR3 length: 13; V gene: TRBV27; CDR3 protein: ASYTPQGDAYGYT
CDR3 length: 13; V gene: TRBV2; CDR3 protein: ASSEKTGVGQPQH
CDR3 length: 12; V gene: TRBV7-9; CDR3 protein: ASSASGLYQPQH
CDR3 length: 13; V gene: TRBV30; CDR3 protein: AWSGGTDSGNTIY
CDR3 length: 12; V gene: TRBV19; CDR3 protein: ASSISGRGNGYT
CDR3 length: 16; V gene: TRBV19; CDR3 protein: ASSMAHSGSGRIPEQY
CDR3 length: 12; V gene: TRBV12-3/TRBV12-4; CDR3 protein: ASSFGRGGSEAF
CDR3 length: 13; V gene: TRBV28; CDR3 protein: ASSPPTGTGDGYT
CDR3 length: 15; V gene: TRBV6-2/TRBV6-3; CDR3 protein: ASSGTSGRASSYEQY
CDR3 length: 17; V gene: TRBV9; CDR3 protein: ASSVDPGAGLAGNTEAF
CDR3 length: 11; V gene: TRBV29-1; CDR3 protein: SVEEGSEETQY
CDR3 length: 10; V gene: TRBV6-1; CDR3 protein: ATRIEGYGYT
CDR3 length: 16; V gene: TRBV7-8; CDR3 protein: ASSLDRIPGGASMGYT
CDR3 length: 13; V gene: TRBV6-1; CDR3 protein: ASSEVIGGVTEAF
CDR3 length: 15; V gene: TRBV5-1; CDR3 protein: ASSPLTGGIGSYEQY
CDR3 length: 17; V gene: TRBV7-2; CDR3 protein: ASSLRVRLAGARYNEQF
CDR3 length: 12; V gene: TRBV11-2; CDR3 protein: ASQTGTGSYEQY
CDR3 length: 12; V gene: TRBV10-3; CDR3 protein: AISPGQGGDEQY
CDR3 length: 16; V gene: TRBV12-3/TRBV12-4; CDR3 protein: ASSSWTGGTLSNQPQH
CDR3 length: 11; V gene: TRBV12-3/TRBV12-4; CDR3 protein: ASSSVAGNTIY
CDR3 length: 13; V gene: TRBV11-2; CDR3 protein: ASSLVPGPSYEQY
CDR3 length: 11; V gene: TRBV6-1; CDR3 protein: ASTLSWALEAF
CDR3 length: 12; V gene: TRBV12-3/TRBV12-4; CDR3 protein: ASSLSGMNTEAF
CDR3 length: 11; V gene: TRBV15; CDR3 protein: ATSPGVPTEAF
CDR3 length: 14; V gene: TRBV9; CDR3 protein: ASSPGIAGGQETQY
CDR3 length: 12; V gene: TRBV20-1; CDR3 protein: SASGGGKNTEAF
CDR3 length: 12; V gene: TRBV6-1; CDR3 protein: ASSEDLGGETQY
CDR3 length: 13; V gene: TRBV20-1; CDR3 protein: SARPTLLGGYEQY
CDR3 length: 10; V gene: TRBV30; CDR3 protein: AWSGANTEAF
CDR3 length: 11; V gene: TRBV29-1; CDR3 protein: SDSNFRTVGYT
CDR3 length: 15; V gene: TRBV28; CDR3 protein: ASRTLESRATNEKLF
CDR3 length: 12; V gene: TRBV3-1; CDR3 protein: ASSHPRGNTEAF